This TCR beta chain was observed in a study of T cells after yellow fever vaccination. V dropped 4 bases and J dropped 0; count of bases not matched to a gene: 6. Germline lookup yields CDR1 SGHVS and CDR2 FQNEAQ. The CDR3 has 16 residues. A single record per CDR3 protein comes from TCRdb applying MiXCR to the 5' RACE reads. The sample carries some 120,000 distinct CDR3 sequences, approximately 14% recorded once. This TCR was recovered from a man between 18 and 35 years old who received the YFV17D yellow fever vaccine. Here the sequenced sample was CD8+ T cells sorted from PBMCs, taken 5 days after the yellow fever booster vaccination. The genes are TRBV7-8 and TRBJ1-5; TRBD1 aligns across 7 bases. The CDR3 DNA follows: TGTGCCAGCAGCTGGAGACAGGGATATAGCAATCAGCCCCAGCATTTT. This encodes CASSWRQGYSNQPQHF.